The T cell receptor (beta chain) under discussion was sequenced for a study of T cells after yellow fever vaccination. Regarding the study as a whole: The bulk population could contribute abundant contaminating clonotypes to FACS-sorted repertoires. A small proportion of clonotypes was detected in both the CD4 and CD8 compartments. In post-booster samples, most primary-vaccination clones reappeared (approximately 96% CD4, 70% to 90% CD8).

UMIs were added to TCR cDNA along with a universal primer site when it was made by 5'RACE template switching. Via MiXCR, TCRdb re-called the 5' RACE reads, giving one row per CDR3 protein. The table has about 10,000 distinct CDR3 sequences, under 5% seen once. This clonotype has a count of ten or more. The CDR3 covers 15 residues. Trimming removed 3 bases at V and 2 bases at J, with 13 bases between. Germline V lookup: CDR1 SGHNT, CDR2 YYREEE (reference sequence). This clonotype was obtained from a man between 18 and 35 years old who received the YFV17D yellow fever vaccine. J is TRBJ2-3 and V is TRBV5-4, with a weak D call TRBD1 (5 bases). The material sequenced was PBMCs, either bulk or a sorted T-cell subset (CD4+, CD8+, memory, or dextramer-sorted; not recorded which), taken more than 13 days after the first yellow fever vaccination. The CDR3 region is CASSWGKGFTDTQYF. The CDR3 DNA is TGTGCCAGCAGCTGGGGCAAGGGGTTCACAGATACGCAGTATTTT. The full variable domain, rest sourced from reference TRBV5-4 and TRBJ2-3, is ETGVTQSPTHLIKTRGQQVTLRCSSQSGHNTVSWYQQALGQGPQFIFQYYREEENGRGNFPPRFSGLQFPNYSSELNVNALELDDSALYLCASSWGKGFTDTQYFGPGTRLTVL.